This T cell receptor beta chain was sequenced for a study of response to subunit inactivated influenza vaccine. This clonotype was picked up a small number of times. TCRdb reanalysed the RT-PCR reads using MiXCR and keeps one entry per CDR3 protein. This sample has some 540,000 distinct CDR3 sequences, with around 25% found just once. The germline V gene encodes CDR1 MNHEY and CDR2 SVGEGT. With 6 bases clipped from V and 12 bases from J, the junction kept 13 bases outside the gene matches. The CDR3 is 13 amino acids. The sample was also linked to a second study, of T cells expressing NK-cell markers. That work contributes: Production of TCR beta cDNA relied on 5'RACE template switching with UMIs. Whether the expanded NKG2C+ T cell clones recognized HCMV remained unclear.

This clonotype was sampled from a man aged 50-60 years who received an inactivated influenza vaccine. The sample consisted of CD4+ T cells sorted from PBMCs, taken approximately 13 days after vaccination. The chain couples TRBV6-2 or TRBV6-3 to TRBJ2-7; TRBD1 agrees at 8 bases. The CDR3 region is CASRTGGRQRLYF. The CDR3 DNA reads TGTGCCAGCAGAACAGGGGGACGTCAGCGGCTGTACTTC.